This TCR gamma chain is from a study of gamma-delta chains in newborns, infants, children. In its sample, this clone was seen a few times. Unmatched junction bases numbered 10, after V lost 1 base and J lost 5 bases. CDR1 is VENAVY and CDR2 is YDSYNSRV in the germline V gene. CDR3 length: 16 amino acids. TCRdb called clones anew from the reads with CATT. This sample has under 950 gamma-chain clones; more than 50% occur once, and the top ten carry 55%. The rearrangement uses TRGV8 and TRGJP2. Matching the DNA to germline supplied the J gene, which TCRdb does not give. Sequencing input: blood. This sequence originates from a child who was a newborn, infant or young child, either healthy, febrile or measles-vaccinated (not recorded which). The CDR3 sequence is CATWDSPSSSDWIKTF. DNA for the CDR3: TGTGCCACCTGGGATAGTCCATCGAGCAGTGATTGGATCAAGACGTTT.